Below, one T cell receptor beta chain is given with its context. Its antigen is not known. The sample contains more than one DNA sequence encoding this CDR3. Germline CDR1 is LNHDA and CDR2 is SQIVND (reference sequence). CDR3 size: 13 residues. The V end was cut by 3 bases, the J end by 2 bases, with 7 bases between. The sample originates from a study of shared clonotypes between healthy human individuals. Looking at the study overall: Donors had three CD4 naive, three CD4 memory, two CD8 naive and one CD8 memory plate apiece.

CD45RO negativity and positive selection for CCR7 defined naive CD8 cells, a population that excluded terminally differentiated effector memory CD45RA+ cells. Libraries were prepared by immunoSEQ multiplex PCR; TCRdb keeps only in-frame clonotypes and omits some of them. The table has about 2.1 million clones, around 95% seen once. General study results and limits: Rarefaction analysis demonstrated incomplete sorted-subset sequencing notwithstanding large depth. Owing to a small donor count, the genetic and exposure-history diversity represented was limited.

Sequencing used naive CD8+ T cells from PBMCs. This sequence originates from a man aged 18 to 29 in good health. Some clones in this sample may be carry-over from other donors' samples. This chain links TRBV19 with TRBJ1-1; no definite D call. CDR3 sequence (DNA): TGTGCCAGTAGTATCTGGGGAAACACTGAAGCTTTCTTT. Its protein product is CASSIWGNTEAFF.